The 21 T cell receptor beta chains below come from one sample, sequenced in a study of T cell changes during pregnancy in multiple sclerosis. Produced via immunoSEQ multiplex PCR; TCRdb's table is partial and in-frame only. The sample lists almost 40,000 clones; around 91% were seen once. The sequences come from CD4+ T cells from peripheral blood mononuclear cells, collected in the second trimester of pregnancy. The receptor source for this set is a female donor in good health, enrolled as a control in a pregnancy study.

V usage is TRBV9 and J usage is TRBJ2-7, with 9 positions matching TRBD1. The CDR3 is 14 residues long. V lost 4 bases and J lost 5; bases outside the gene matches: 7. Germline V gene lookup returns CDR1 SGDLS and CDR2 YYNGEE. The CDR3 region has the DNA TGTGCCAGCAGCCCCCGACAGGGGGTCAACGAGCAGTACTTC. This translates into CASSPRQGVNEQYF.

This chain uses TRBV5-1 with TRBJ1-2; tentatively, D is TRBD1 (6 bases). The CDR3 runs to 12 residues. The V gene lost 2 bases and the J gene lost 5 bases, with 7 bases spanning the gap. From germline, CDR1 is SGHRS and CDR2 YFSETQ. CDR3 region: CASSFGQYGYTF. CDR3 in DNA: TGCGCCAGCAGCTTTGGACAGTATGGCTACACCTTC.

V gene TRBV7-3 combines with J gene TRBJ2-3; 15 nucleotides align to TRBD2. The CDR3 is made up of 16 amino acids. Germline loops: CDR1 SGHTA, CDR2 FQGTGA. J was trimmed by 7 bases and V by 5 bases; bases with no gene match: 7. CDR3 region: CASSLGTSGGKNTQYF. In nucleotides, the CDR3 is TGTGCCAGCAGCCTCGGGACTAGCGGGGGGAAAAATACGCAGTATTTT.

The genes are TRBV4-1 and TRBJ2-2; 8 bases match TRBD2. V lost 1 base and J lost 3; bases outside the gene matches: 7. CDR1 and CDR2 from the germline V gene are MGHRA and YSYEKL. This CDR3 comprises 17 residues. For the CDR3, the DNA is TGCGCCAGCAGCCAAGCGAACGGGGGGGCGGACACCGGGGAGCTGTTTTTT. Residues: CASSQANGGADTGELFF.

This clone was observed a single time. Mismatch with germline at one junction end may stem from a read error. The rearrangement links TRBV7-7 to TRBJ2-5; TRBD1 agrees at 7 bases. Germline CDR1 SSHAT, CDR2 FNYEAQ (reference sequence). This CDR3 comprises 17 residues. The CDR3 spells CASSLGDSQHIQETQYF. CDR3 sequence (DNA): TGTGCTAGCAGCTTAGGGGACAGCCAACACATCCAAGAGACCCAGTACTTC.

The J gene is TRBJ1-5, the V gene TRBV4-2, with D tentatively TRBD1 (6 bases). Trimming stripped 1 base from V and 3 bases from J, with 13 bases between. CDR1 and CDR2 from the germline V gene are LGHNA and YNFKEQ. The CDR3 is made up of 16 amino acids. The CDR3 DNA follows: TGTGCCAGCAGCCAAGCTTCAGGGGCCCCCAATCAGCCCCAGCATTTT. It yields the protein CASSQASGAPNQPQHF.

In its sample, this clone was seen a few times. This chain uses TRBV2 with TRBJ2-7; weak D call: TRBD1 (6 bases). The V and J ends lost 7 bases and 6 bases respectively, with 16 bases between them. The germline V gene has CDR1 SNHLY and CDR2 FYNNEI. The CDR3 has 13 residues. The CDR3 region is CASTPGTPGEQYF. The CDR3 bases are TGTGCCAGCACCCCTGGGACACCGGGCGAGCAGTACTTC. Variable domain in full (rest from reference TRBV2 and TRBJ2-7): EPEVTQTPSHQVTQMGQEVILRCVPISNHLYFYWYRQILGQKVEFLVSFYNNEISEKSEIFDDQFSVERPDGSNFTLKIRSTKLEDSAMYFCASTPGTPGEQYFGPGTRLTVT.

The rearrangement uses TRBV11-2 and TRBJ2-3; 9 bases are shared with TRBD1. The germline V gene has CDR1 SGHAT and CDR2 FQNNGV. The CDR3 runs to 16 residues. With V trimmed by 1 base and J by 4 bases, 6 bases remained unmatched. CDR3 coding DNA: TGTGCCAGCAGCTTAGGACAGGGGGTCTTCGCAGATACGCAGTATTTT. Its translation is CASSLGQGVFADTQYF.

The chain links TRBV7-2 to TRBJ2-7; D may be TRBD2 (6 bases). The CDR3 covers 14 residues. Trimming took 1 base from V and 2 from J, leaving 9 bases between them. The germline CDR1 and CDR2 sequences are SGHTA and FQGNSA. CDR3 region: CASSLGPGAYEQYF. The DNA of the CDR3 is TGTGCCAGCAGCTTAGGGCCGGGGGCCTACGAGCAGTACTTC.

The V and J genes are TRBV18 and TRBJ1-2, with 8 bases aligning to TRBD1. The CDR3 contains 15 residues. The V gene end was trimmed by 3 bases and the J gene end by 0 bases; junction bases not matched to a gene: 3. Per the germline V gene, CDR1 is KGHSH and CDR2 is LQKENI. The CDR3 sequence is CASSPDRAPNYGYTF. The CDR3 DNA sequence: TGTGCCAGCTCACCGGACAGGGCCCCTAACTATGGCTACACCTTC.

This chain links TRBV11-2 with TRBJ1-2, with D possibly TRBD1 on 6 matching bases. Looked up from germline, CDR1 is SGHAT and CDR2 is FQNNGV. The V gene lost 0 bases and the J gene lost 5 bases, with 13 bases spanning the gap. The CDR3 is 15 amino acids. CDR3 protein: CASSLDGGATYGYTF. Written as DNA, the CDR3 is TGTGCCAGCAGCTTAGATGGGGGGGCCACATATGGCTACACCTTC.

The rearrangement uses TRBV6-1 and TRBJ2-3, with TRBD1 as a possible D gene (6 bases). The CDR3 consists of 14 residues. The V end was cut by 3 bases, the J end by 3 bases, with 10 bases between. CDR1 and CDR2 from the germline V gene are MNHNS and SASEGT. This CDR3 is CASSDRDITDTQYF. CDR3 in DNA: TGTGCCAGCAGTGACCGGGACATAACAGATACGCAGTATTTT.

The gene calls are TRBV28 and TRBJ1-2; a possible D gene is TRBD1 (5 bases). The V and J ends lost 4 bases and 0 bases respectively, with 15 bases between them. The CDR3 covers 16 residues. Germline V gene sequence: CDR1 MDHEN, CDR2 SYDVKM. CDR3: CASSSWGVGANYGYTF. The DNA of the CDR3 is TGTGCCAGCAGTTCCTGGGGGGTAGGAGCTAACTATGGCTACACCTTC.

The rearrangement links TRBV5-1 to TRBJ2-7; TRBD2 aligns across 11 bases. The CDR3 length is 15 residues. J lost 3 bases, V lost 3 bases, and 5 bases had no gene match. Germline V CDR1 and CDR2: SGHRS, YFSETQ. The CDR3 sequence is CASSSTSGDLYEQYF. The CDR3 DNA reads as TGCGCCAGCAGCTCGACTAGCGGGGACCTCTACGAGCAGTACTTC.

The chain employs TRBV4-3 and TRBJ2-1, with 10 bases aligning to TRBD2. Germline-derived CDR1 and CDR2 are LGHNA and YSLEER. This CDR3 has 14 residues. V lost 8 bases to trimming and J lost 5 bases; unmatched junction nucleotides: 6. The DNA for the CDR3 is TGCGCCAGCCGAGCGGGGGGGATGAACAATGAGCAGTTCTTC. Translation: CASRAGGMNNEQFF.

The chain couples TRBV10-3 to TRBJ1-6, with D tentatively TRBD1 (6 bases). With 6 bases removed from V and 7 bases from J, the gap between germline ends came to 10 bases. Germline lookup yields CDR1 ENHRY and CDR2 SYGVKD. The CDR3 loop spans 13 amino acids. In DNA form, the CDR3 reads TGTGCCATCAGGACAGGACAAAATTCACCCCTCCACTTT. This gives the protein CAIRTGQNSPLHF.

The V and J genes are TRBV4-1 and TRBJ1-2, with D possibly matching TRBD1 (6 bases). Deletions cut 5 bases from V and 2 bases from J, with 15 bases between. CDR3 length: 15 amino acids. Per the germline V gene, CDR1 is MGHRA and CDR2 is YSYEKL. CDR3 amino acids: CASSAGGGQNYGYTF. CDR3 nucleotide sequence: TGCGCCAGCAGCGCCGGCGGGGGGCAGAACTATGGCTACACCTTC.

The chain links TRBV6-6 to TRBJ2-5; no clear D gene. V lost 8 bases to trimming and J lost 5 bases, with 15 bases between them. CDR3 length equals 13 residues. Per germline, CDR1 MNHNY and CDR2 SVGAGI (reference sequence). CDR3 DNA: TGTGCCAGCGCACGACGAGGTCAGGAGACCCAGTACTTC. Protein: CASARRGQETQYF.

CDR3 in DNA: TGTGCCAGCAGGGCGTCAGGGGTCGGCACAGATACGCAGTATTTT. It codes for CASRASGVGTDTQYF. The chain couples TRBV6-4 to TRBJ2-3, with a tentative D call TRBD1 (6 bases). CDR3 length: 15 amino acids. Germline V gene data show CDR1 as MRHNA and CDR2 as SNTAGT. V was cut by 6 bases and J by 1 base, with 14 bases left in between.

The chain couples TRBV28 to TRBJ1-2; TRBD1 is a possible D gene (6 bases). This CDR3 region has 13 residues. CDR1 and CDR2 (germline): MDHEN, SYDVKM. Deletions cut 5 bases from V and 3 bases from J, with 10 bases between. CDR3 loop: CASSGGGDYGYTF. The DNA for the CDR3 is TGTGCCAGCAGTGGGGGGGGCGACTATGGCTACACCTTC.

This rearrangement joins TRBV25-1 to TRBJ1-5, with TRBD1 matching 7 bases. Germline V CDR1 and CDR2: MGHDK, SYGVNS. The CDR3 extends over 12 amino acids. Trimming cost V 8 bases and J 9 bases; bases outside gene matches: 7. CDR3 nucleotides: TGTGCCAGCGCGCAGGGGGACGCGCCCCAGCATTTT. Translation gives CASAQGDAPQHF.